The rows below give T cell receptor beta chains drawn from one sample of a study of control samples from healthy donors and cancer patients. Method: immunoSEQ multiplex PCR; TCRdb's copy keeps in-frame clones and lacks some. The data contain 90,000 to 110,000 clones, around 89% of them singletons. Material for sequencing was blood. These receptors were taken from a woman between 50 and 59 years old in good health. Both conserved end residues are part of each CDR3. Fields, in order: V gene, clone size, D gene, J gene, CDR3 protein. D genes are given only for firm matches. Clone size appears in some rows only: once, few, many, or a class for an expanded clone.

v_gene: TRBV4-3; abundance: NA; d_gene: NA; j_gene: TRBJ2-1; CDR3aa: CASSQEGWSEQFF
v_gene: TRBV2; abundance: NA; d_gene: NA; j_gene: TRBJ2-5; CDR3aa: CASSVATQETQYF
v_gene: TRBV9; abundance: NA; d_gene: NA; j_gene: TRBJ2-6; CDR3aa: CASSLPGRHSGANVLTF
v_gene: TRBV18; abundance: few; d_gene: NA; j_gene: TRBJ1-1; CDR3aa: CASSSTGMVTEAFF
v_gene: TRBV27; abundance: once; d_gene: NA; j_gene: TRBJ1-6; CDR3aa: CASSFRTESSYNSPLHF
v_gene: TRBV2; abundance: NA; d_gene: NA; j_gene: TRBJ1-5; CDR3aa: CASSEFPGEQPQHF
v_gene: TRBV11-1; abundance: NA; d_gene: NA; j_gene: TRBJ2-5; CDR3aa: CASSLSTRQETQYF
v_gene: TRBV27; abundance: NA; d_gene: TRBD1; j_gene: TRBJ1-5; CDR3aa: CASSTQGEGYHQPQHF
v_gene: TRBV2; abundance: NA; d_gene: TRBD2; j_gene: TRBJ2-3; CDR3aa: CASRRGTSGRAAEDTQYF
v_gene: TRBV2; abundance: NA; d_gene: NA; j_gene: TRBJ1-5; CDR3aa: CASSETVLGNQPQHF
v_gene: TRBV7-9; abundance: NA; d_gene: NA; j_gene: TRBJ2-6; CDR3aa: CASSFNSGANVLTF
v_gene: TRBV24-1; abundance: NA; d_gene: NA; j_gene: TRBJ1-1; CDR3aa: CATSFIGWGVGTEAFF
v_gene: TRBV4-1; abundance: NA; d_gene: NA; j_gene: TRBJ2-2; CDR3aa: CASSQAGFGTGELFF
v_gene: TRBV24-1; abundance: NA; d_gene: TRBD2; j_gene: TRBJ2-3; CDR3aa: CATSDPKLAGATDTQYF
v_gene: TRBV6-2/TRBV6-3; abundance: NA; d_gene: NA; j_gene: TRBJ1-1; CDR3aa: CASSYPSIGSNTEAFF
v_gene: TRBV19; abundance: NA; d_gene: NA; j_gene: TRBJ2-2; CDR3aa: CASSIDRSGSTGELFF
v_gene: TRBV19; abundance: NA; d_gene: NA; j_gene: TRBJ1-5; CDR3aa: CASSSGEIYSNQPQHF
v_gene: TRBV11-2; abundance: NA; d_gene: TRBD1; j_gene: TRBJ1-2; CDR3aa: CASSLRQGPYGYTF
v_gene: TRBV9; abundance: once; d_gene: NA; j_gene: TRBJ2-2; CDR3aa: CASSLTTTGELFF
v_gene: TRBV18; abundance: once; d_gene: NA; j_gene: TRBJ2-5; CDR3aa: CASFPHPGTVRETQYF
v_gene: TRBV5-1; abundance: NA; d_gene: NA; j_gene: TRBJ2-6; CDR3aa: CASSSQGTGANVLTF
v_gene: TRBV7-6; abundance: NA; d_gene: NA; j_gene: TRBJ2-1; CDR3aa: CASSWGRGNEQFF
v_gene: TRBV5-1; abundance: few; d_gene: NA; j_gene: TRBJ1-6; CDR3aa: CASSMGHRDKDNSPLHF
v_gene: TRBV19; abundance: NA; d_gene: NA; j_gene: TRBJ1-6; CDR3aa: CASSYQVEDVTPLHF
v_gene: TRBV9; abundance: NA; d_gene: TRBD2; j_gene: TRBJ2-3; CDR3aa: CASSPRGGLAVTDTQYF
v_gene: TRBV27; abundance: NA; d_gene: TRBD2; j_gene: TRBJ2-1; CDR3aa: CASSFRDNGLVQFF
v_gene: TRBV29-1; abundance: NA; d_gene: NA; j_gene: TRBJ1-2; CDR3aa: CSVREGVGYGYTF
v_gene: TRBV4-1; abundance: NA; d_gene: NA; j_gene: TRBJ2-7; CDR3aa: CASSQALGFSSYEQYF
v_gene: TRBV12-3/TRBV12-4; abundance: NA; d_gene: TRBD1; j_gene: TRBJ1-2; CDR3aa: CASSSVTGKGYTF
v_gene: TRBV9; abundance: NA; d_gene: NA; j_gene: TRBJ1-1; CDR3aa: CASSVGPINTEAFF
v_gene: TRBV11-2; abundance: once; d_gene: NA; j_gene: TRBJ2-7; CDR3aa: CASSSGAYEQYF
v_gene: TRBV2; abundance: NA; d_gene: NA; j_gene: TRBJ1-2; CDR3aa: CASSETGSYGYTF
v_gene: TRBV6-5; abundance: NA; d_gene: NA; j_gene: TRBJ2-7; CDR3aa: CASGRGQYYEQYF
v_gene: TRBV2; abundance: NA; d_gene: NA; j_gene: TRBJ2-1; CDR3aa: CASNPDSYNEQFF
v_gene: TRBV30; abundance: once; d_gene: NA; j_gene: TRBJ2-2; CDR3aa: CAWSGSLNTGELFF
v_gene: TRBV9; abundance: NA; d_gene: TRBD2; j_gene: TRBJ2-1; CDR3aa: CASSASGIANEQFF
v_gene: TRBV11-3; abundance: NA; d_gene: NA; j_gene: TRBJ2-1; CDR3aa: CASSLGTSSYNEQFF
v_gene: TRBV24-1; abundance: few; d_gene: NA; j_gene: TRBJ2-4; CDR3aa: CATSDSKTGVAKNIQYF
v_gene: TRBV6-5; abundance: NA; d_gene: TRBD2; j_gene: TRBJ2-3; CDR3aa: CASRGAGGQDTQYF
v_gene: TRBV3-1/TRBV3-2; abundance: NA; d_gene: NA; j_gene: TRBJ2-1; CDR3aa: CASSQDLRGRQSNEQFF
v_gene: TRBV13; abundance: NA; d_gene: NA; j_gene: TRBJ1-4; CDR3aa: CASSLASGVATNEKLFF
v_gene: TRBV6-5; abundance: NA; d_gene: TRBD2; j_gene: TRBJ2-1; CDR3aa: CASRGAGGAYNEQFF
v_gene: TRBV7-9; abundance: NA; d_gene: NA; j_gene: TRBJ2-1; CDR3aa: CASSLDYSMRQVGYNEQFF
v_gene: TRBV7-9; abundance: NA; d_gene: TRBD1; j_gene: TRBJ2-3; CDR3aa: CASSSDRQGDDRADTQYF
v_gene: TRBV15; abundance: few; d_gene: NA; j_gene: TRBJ1-1; CDR3aa: CATSRAQIGVTEAFF
v_gene: TRBV4-1; abundance: NA; d_gene: NA; j_gene: TRBJ2-1; CDR3aa: CASSQGVGGDEQFF
v_gene: TRBV21-1; abundance: NA; d_gene: NA; j_gene: TRBJ1-1; CDR3aa: CASSKVMNTEAFF
v_gene: TRBV5-1; abundance: NA; d_gene: TRBD2; j_gene: TRBJ2-5; CDR3aa: CASRPTSGGQETQYF
v_gene: TRBV7-2; abundance: NA; d_gene: NA; j_gene: TRBJ1-1; CDR3aa: CASSSVFRTEAFF
v_gene: TRBV29-1; abundance: NA; d_gene: NA; j_gene: TRBJ2-1; CDR3aa: CSVEDPRGVAYNEQFF
v_gene: TRBV6-5; abundance: NA; d_gene: TRBD1; j_gene: TRBJ2-7; CDR3aa: CASSYSTGTYEQYF
v_gene: TRBV30; abundance: NA; d_gene: NA; j_gene: TRBJ2-5; CDR3aa: CAWSGWRVQETQYF
v_gene: TRBV9; abundance: NA; d_gene: NA; j_gene: TRBJ2-2; CDR3aa: CASSVAGAVGELFF